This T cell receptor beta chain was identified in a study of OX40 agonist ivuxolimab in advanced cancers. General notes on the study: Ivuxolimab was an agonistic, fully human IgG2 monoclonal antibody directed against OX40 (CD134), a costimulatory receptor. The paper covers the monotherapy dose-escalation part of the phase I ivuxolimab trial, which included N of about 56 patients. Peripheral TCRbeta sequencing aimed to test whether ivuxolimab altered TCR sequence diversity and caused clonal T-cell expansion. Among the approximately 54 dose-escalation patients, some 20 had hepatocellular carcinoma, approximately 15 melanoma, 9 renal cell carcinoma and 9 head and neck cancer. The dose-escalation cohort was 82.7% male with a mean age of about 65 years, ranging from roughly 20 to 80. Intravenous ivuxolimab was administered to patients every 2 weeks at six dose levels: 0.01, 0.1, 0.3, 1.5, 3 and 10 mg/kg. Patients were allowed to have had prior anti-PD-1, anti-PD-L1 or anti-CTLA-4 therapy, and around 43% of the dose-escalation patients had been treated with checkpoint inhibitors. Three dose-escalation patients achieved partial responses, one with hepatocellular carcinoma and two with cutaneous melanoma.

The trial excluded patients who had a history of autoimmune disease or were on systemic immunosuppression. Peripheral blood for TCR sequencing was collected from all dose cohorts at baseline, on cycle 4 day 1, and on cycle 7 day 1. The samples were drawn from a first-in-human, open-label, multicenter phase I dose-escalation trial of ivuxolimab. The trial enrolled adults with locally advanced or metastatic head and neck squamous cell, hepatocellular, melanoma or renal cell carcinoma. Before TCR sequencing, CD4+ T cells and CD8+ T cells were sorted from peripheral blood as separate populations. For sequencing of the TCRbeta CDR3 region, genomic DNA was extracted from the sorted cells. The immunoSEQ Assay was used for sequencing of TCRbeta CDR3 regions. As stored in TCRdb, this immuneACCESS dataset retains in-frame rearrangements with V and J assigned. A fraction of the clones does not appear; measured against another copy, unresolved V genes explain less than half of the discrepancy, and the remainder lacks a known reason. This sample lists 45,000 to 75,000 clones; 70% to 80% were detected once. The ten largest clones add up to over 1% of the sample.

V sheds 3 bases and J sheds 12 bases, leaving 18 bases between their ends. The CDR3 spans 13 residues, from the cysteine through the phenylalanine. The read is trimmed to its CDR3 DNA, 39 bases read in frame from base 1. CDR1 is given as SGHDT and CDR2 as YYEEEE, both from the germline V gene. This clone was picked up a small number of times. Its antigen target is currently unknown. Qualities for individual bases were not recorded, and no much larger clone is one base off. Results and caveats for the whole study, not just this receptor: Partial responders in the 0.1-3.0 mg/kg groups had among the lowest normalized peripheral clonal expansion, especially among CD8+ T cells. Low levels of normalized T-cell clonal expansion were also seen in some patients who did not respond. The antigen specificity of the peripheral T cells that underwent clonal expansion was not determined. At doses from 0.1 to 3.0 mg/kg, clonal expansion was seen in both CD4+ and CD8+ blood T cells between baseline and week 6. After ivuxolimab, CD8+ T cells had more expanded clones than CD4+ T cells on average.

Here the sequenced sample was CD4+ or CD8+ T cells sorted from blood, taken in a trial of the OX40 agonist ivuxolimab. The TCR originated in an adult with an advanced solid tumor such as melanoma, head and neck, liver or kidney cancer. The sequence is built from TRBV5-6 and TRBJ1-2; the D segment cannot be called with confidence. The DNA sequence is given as TGTGCCAGCAGCTCCCAATTCGGGATCCTTGACACCTTC. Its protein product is CASSSQFGILDTF.